A selection of T cell receptor beta chains follows, all from one sample in a study of blood T cell repertoires in COVID-19. Measured with immunoSEQ multiplex PCR; TCRdb has only the in-frame clones, and not every one. The sample holds a few hundred thousand clones, 70% to 90% seen once. Sequencing was performed on PBMCs or T cells enriched from blood (not recorded which). These receptors were collected from a woman in her forties or fifties with acute COVID-19. The CDR3 runs from the conserved cysteine through the conserved F or W. Each record gives: J gene, V gene, clone size, CDR3 length, D gene, CDR3 DNA, CDR3 protein. The D gene is left open where the match is weak. Part of the rows lack a size; the others show once, few, many or a class for expanded clones.

TRBJ1-1 TRBV30 . 14 . TGTGCCTGGAGTATAACAGTCCCGAACACTGAAGCTTTCTTT CAWSITVPNTEAFF
TRBJ1-2 TRBV9 . 15 . TGTGCCAGCAGCGTAGGGAGGGGCCCTGACTATGGCTACACCTTC CASSVGRGPDYGYTF
TRBJ1-1 TRBV18 once 14 TRBD1 TGTGCCAGCTCACCAAGGGACAGGAGCACTGAAGCTTTCTTT CASSPRDRSTEAFF
TRBJ2-4 TRBV28 . 17 TRBD1 TGTGCCAGCAGCCCCCCACGGGACAGGCTAGCCAAAAACATTCAGTACTTC CASSPPRDRLAKNIQYF
TRBJ1-3 TRBV28 . 17 . TGTGCCAGCAGTCAGACTTTAGACCCGAGCTCTGGAAACACCATATATTTT CASSQTLDPSSGNTIYF
TRBJ2-1 TRBV7-7 . 14 TRBD2 TGTGCTAGCAACCGGGAGGCTAAAAACAATGAGCAGTTCTTC CASNREAKNNEQFF
TRBJ2-5 TRBV2 once 13 . TGTGCCACCTTCACTAGCAAGCAAGAGACCCAGTACTTC CATFTSKQETQYF
TRBJ2-3 TRBV5-4 . 16 TRBD1 TGTGCCAGCAGCCGAAAACAGGGGAGAGGCACAGATACGCAGTATTTT CASSRKQGRGTDTQYF
TRBJ2-1 TRBV29-1 . 14 . TGCAGCGTCTATAACGGACGGGGGATGAATGAGCAGTTCTTC CSVYNGRGMNEQFF
TRBJ2-1 TRBV7-6 . 16 TRBD1 TGTGCCAGCAGCCCCCGCAGGGGGTTGGCTTCCAATGAGCAGTTCTTC CASSPRRGLASNEQFF
TRBJ2-1 TRBV6-1 . 15 . TGTGCCAGCAGTGAAAGAGTACAGGGCTCCCCAAAGCAGTTCTTC CASSERVQGSPKQFF
TRBJ1-2 TRBV12-3/TRBV12-4 few 12 . TGTGCCAGCAGTTTAGGACTAGTTGGCTACACCTTC CASSLGLVGYTF
TRBJ1-4 TRBV7-1 . 13 . TGTGCCAGCAGTAGACAGGTTGGAGAAAAACTGTTTTTT CASSRQVGEKLFF
TRBJ2-2 TRBV28 . 15 TRBD2 TGTGCCAGCATGGAAGCGGGAGGGCCCACCGGGGAGCTGTTTTTT CASMEAGGPTGELFF
TRBJ2-2 TRBV7-3 . 14 . TGTGCCAGCAGTACAACAGGGACCACCGGGGAGCTGTTTTTT CASSTTGTTGELFF
TRBJ2-1 TRBV5-1 . 16 TRBD2 TGCGCCAGCACCGAAATAGCGGGAGCGGCCTACAATGAGCAGTTCTTC CASTEIAGAAYNEQFF
TRBJ2-7 TRBV24-1 . 18 TRBD2 TGTGCCACCCTCGGGAGGGAGGCGGGAGTGATCTACGGCTACGAGCAGTACTTC CATLGREAGVIYGYEQYF
TRBJ2-1 TRBV3-1/TRBV3-2 . 15 TRBD2 TGTGCCAGCAGCCTCCTAGCGGGAGGGCCCTATGAGCAGTTCTTC CASSLLAGGPYEQFF
TRBJ2-1 TRBV7-2 . 18 TRBD2 TGTGCCAGCAGCTTAACGGCTAGCGGGAGGGGGGCCTACAATGAGCAGTTCTTC CASSLTASGRGAYNEQFF
TRBJ2-5 TRBV5-4 . 18 TRBD2 TGTGCCAGCAGCTTGGCCCCCCGACTAAGCGGGGGCTCAGAGACCCAGTACTTC CASSLAPRLSGGSETQYF
TRBJ2-6 TRBV2 . 14 . TGTGCCAGCAGCCCCATCTCTGGGGCCAACGTCCTGACTTTC CASSPISGANVLTF
TRBJ1-4 TRBV28 . 15 TRBD1 TGTGCCAGCAGTGAACAGGGGGCTTCTAATGAAAAACTGTTTTTT CASSEQGASNEKLFF
TRBJ2-1 TRBV4-1 . 13 TRBD2 TGCGCCAGCAGCCAAAGGGGCGGGAGCTTACAGTTCTTC CASSQRGGSLQFF
TRBJ2-7 TRBV3-1/TRBV3-2 . 19 TRBD2 TGTGCCAGCAGCCAAGATAGAGGGAGACTAGCGGGAGGGTGCGGCGAGCAGTACTTC CASSQDRGRLAGGCGEQYF
TRBJ2-1 TRBV11-3 once 17 TRBD2 TGTGCCAGCAGCTCAAGGACTAGCGGGAGGTCCTACAATGAGCAGTTCTTC CASSSRTSGRSYNEQFF
TRBJ1-1 TRBV7-9 . 18 TRBD1 TGTGCCAGCAGCCCTCGCGTAAGACAGGGCGAGGTGAACACTGAAGCTTTCTTT CASSPRVRQGEVNTEAFF
TRBJ2-5 TRBV28 . 14 . TGTGCCAGCAGTTCCCCCCCCATAGCTGAGACCCAGTACTTC CASSSPPIAETQYF
TRBJ2-7 TRBV6-5 . 12 . TGTGCCAGCAGCTCGGACATCTACGAGCAGTACTTC CASSSDIYEQYF
TRBJ2-3 TRBV11-1 . 14 . TGTGCCAGCAGCTTAGTAACAGCCACAGATACGCAGTATTTT CASSLVTATDTQYF
TRBJ1-6 TRBV19 . 17 . TGTGCCAGTAGTATCGACAGCAATCCCGGGGGGAATTCACCCCTCCACTTT CASSIDSNPGGNSPLHF
TRBJ2-7 TRBV19 . 17 . TGTGCCAGTAGTCCTCAGGTTGGGGGGAGGTCCCCCTACGAGCAGTACTTC CASSPQVGGRSPYEQYF
TRBJ1-6 TRBV9 . 14 . TGTGCCAGCAGCGCCGACAGGATCGGTTCACCCCTCCACTTT CASSADRIGSPLHF
TRBJ2-3 TRBV7-9 . 14 . TGTGCCAGCAGCTTAGTCGGTAGCATAGATACGCAGTATTTT CASSLVGSIDTQYF
TRBJ2-7 TRBV10-1 . 14 . TGCGCCAGCTCCCCAAACGGTGAGAGTTATGAGCAGTACTTC CASSPNGESYEQYF
TRBJ1-2 TRBV19 . 13 TRBD1 TGTGCCAGCTGGGACAGCAGCCTTTTTGGCTACACCTTC CASWDSSLFGYTF
TRBJ2-2 TRBV2 once 14 . TGTGCCAGCAGTGTTTCAGGGGTTAGCGGGGAGCTGTTTTTT CASSVSGVSGELFF
TRBJ1-2 TRBV27 . 14 . TGTGCCAGCAGGCCGGGGCGGGGAGTCTATGGCTACACCTTC CASRPGRGVYGYTF
TRBJ1-5 TRBV5-6 . 13 . TGTGCCAGCAGCTTGGGGTTTAGTCAGCCCCAGCATTTT CASSLGFSQPQHF
TRBJ2-5 TRBV5-4 . 13 . TGTGCCAGCAGCGCCTACAGTCAAGAGACCCAGTACTTC CASSAYSQETQYF
TRBJ1-2 TRBV29-1 . 15 . TGCAGCGTTGAAGAATGGTACAGTCCTAACTATGGCTACACCTTC CSVEEWYSPNYGYTF
TRBJ1-2 TRBV28 once 16 TRBD1 TGTGCCAGCAGGAAGGACCTGGGACAGGGAGACTATGGCTACACCTTC CASRKDLGQGDYGYTF
TRBJ2-3 TRBV7-2 . 15 TRBD2 TGTGCCAGCAGCTTAGTTGCGGGAGGGGTAGATACGCAGTATTTT CASSLVAGGVDTQYF
TRBJ2-4 TRBV19 . 18 TRBD1 TGTGCCAGTAGTATAAGACAGGGGGCTCGACTAGCCAAAAACATTCAGTACTTC CASSIRQGARLAKNIQYF
TRBJ1-4 TRBV7-9 . 16 TRBD1 TGTGCCAGCAGCAACCGCCCAGCGACAGGGAGTGAAAAACTGTTTTTT CASSNRPATGSEKLFF